What follows describes a single TCR beta chain. Its antigen is not known. The data are from a study of long-term antiretroviral therapy in people with HIV. Study at large: In the earliest collections, sampling predates the 2015 immediate-ART recommendation by about a decade. Study-wide results and caveats: Nothing was known about ART adherence, viral resistance or changes in therapy.

The CDR3 length is 13 residues. With 6 bases removed from V and 0 bases from J, the gap between germline ends came to 6 bases. The V gene's germline CDR1 is SNHLY and CDR2 FYNNEI. Run at survey level, the immunoSEQ assay was version v3.0. Some clones are missing from TCRdb's copy, which holds only in-frame ones; the method was immunoSEQ multiplex PCR. Altogether tens of thousands of clones are present, 75% to 85% being singletons, with the ten largest covering about a fifth. Samples held about 0.85-10 million cryopreserved PBMC, and DNA extraction followed. The specimen comprised unsorted PBMCs, sampled 0.1 years before starting antiretroviral therapy. V gene TRBV2 combines with J gene TRBJ1-5; no reliable D call. The receptor comes from a man younger than 35 with HIV. Here the CDR3 DNA reads TGTGCCAGCAGAAGGGATAGCAATCAGCCCCAGCATTTT. Encoded protein: CASRRDSNQPQHF.